The sequence of this T cell receptor (beta chain) was determined in a study of blood T cell repertoires in COVID-19. Study background: PBMCs, B-cell-depleted T cells, or T cells were the source of the cDNA or gDNA that made up the material.

Some clones are missing from TCRdb's copy, which holds only in-frame ones; the method was immunoSEQ multiplex PCR. The data contain 350,000 to 450,000 clones, 85% of them singletons. Germline-derived CDR1 and CDR2 are SGDLS and YYNGEE. This CDR3 comprises 15 residues. Trimming took 4 bases from V and 1 from J, leaving 14 bases between them. The sample taken for sequencing was peripheral blood. The chain uses TRBV9 and TRBJ2-5, with D tentatively TRBD2 (6 bases). The sequence was collected from a woman between 18 and 30 years old with acute or convalescent COVID-19. The CDR3 sequence: CASSPTGTPQETQYF. Written as DNA, the CDR3 is TGTGCCAGCAGCCCCACCGGGACTCCCCAAGAGACCCAGTACTTC.